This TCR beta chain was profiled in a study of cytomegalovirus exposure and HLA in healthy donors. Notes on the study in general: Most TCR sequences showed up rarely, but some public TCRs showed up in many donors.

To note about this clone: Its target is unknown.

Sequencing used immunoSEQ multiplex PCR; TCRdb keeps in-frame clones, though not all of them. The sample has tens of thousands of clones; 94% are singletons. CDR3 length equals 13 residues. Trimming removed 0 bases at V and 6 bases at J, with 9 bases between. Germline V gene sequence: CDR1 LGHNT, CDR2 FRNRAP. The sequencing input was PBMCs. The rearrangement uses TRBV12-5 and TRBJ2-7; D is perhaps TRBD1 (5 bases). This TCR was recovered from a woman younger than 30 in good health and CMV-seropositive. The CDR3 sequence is CASGLVGRGEQYF. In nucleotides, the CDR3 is TGTGCTAGTGGTTTGGTGGGTAGGGGCGAGCAGTACTTC.